The sequence of this T cell receptor beta chain was determined in a study of OX40 agonist ivuxolimab in advanced cancers. Study-level points and caveats: The average count of expanded clones was higher among CD8+ T cells than among CD4+. At 0.1 to 3.0 mg/kg and by week 6, clonal expansion occurred in CD4+ and CD8+ blood T cells.

Concerning this clone: What it recognizes is unknown.

The CDR3 sequence is 16 residues long. Germline values: CDR1 SGHTA, CDR2 FQGNSA. V gave up 5 bases and J gave up 7 bases; unmatched junction bases: 8. This table comes from immunoSEQ multiplex PCR, and its TCRdb copy is limited to in-frame clones, with some not included. The sample lists some 150,000 clones, roughly 91% occurring once. The clonotype originates from an adult with an advanced solid tumor such as melanoma, head and neck, liver or kidney cancer. Sequencing used CD4+ or CD8+ T cells sorted from blood, obtained in a trial of the OX40 agonist ivuxolimab. The chain couples TRBV7-2 to TRBJ2-1, with TRBD2 matching 13 bases. CDR3 region: CASSPLLAGGRNEQFF. The DNA of the CDR3 is TGTGCCAGCAGCCCACTACTAGCGGGAGGGAGGAATGAGCAGTTCTTC.